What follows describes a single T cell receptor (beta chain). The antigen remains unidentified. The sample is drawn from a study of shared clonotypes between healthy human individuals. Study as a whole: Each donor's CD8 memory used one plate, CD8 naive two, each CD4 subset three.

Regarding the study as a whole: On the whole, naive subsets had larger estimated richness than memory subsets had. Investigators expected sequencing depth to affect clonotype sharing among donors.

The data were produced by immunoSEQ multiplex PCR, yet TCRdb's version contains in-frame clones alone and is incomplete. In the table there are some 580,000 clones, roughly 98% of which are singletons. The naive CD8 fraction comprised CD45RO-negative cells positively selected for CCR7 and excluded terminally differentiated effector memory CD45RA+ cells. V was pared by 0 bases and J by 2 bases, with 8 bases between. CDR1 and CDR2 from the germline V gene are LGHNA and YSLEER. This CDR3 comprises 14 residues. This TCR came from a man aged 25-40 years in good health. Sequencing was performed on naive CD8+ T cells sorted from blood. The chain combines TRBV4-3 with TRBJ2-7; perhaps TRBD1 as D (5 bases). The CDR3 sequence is CASSQDPGTYEQYF. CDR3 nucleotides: TGCGCCAGCAGCCAAGATCCAGGGACCTACGAGCAGTACTTC.